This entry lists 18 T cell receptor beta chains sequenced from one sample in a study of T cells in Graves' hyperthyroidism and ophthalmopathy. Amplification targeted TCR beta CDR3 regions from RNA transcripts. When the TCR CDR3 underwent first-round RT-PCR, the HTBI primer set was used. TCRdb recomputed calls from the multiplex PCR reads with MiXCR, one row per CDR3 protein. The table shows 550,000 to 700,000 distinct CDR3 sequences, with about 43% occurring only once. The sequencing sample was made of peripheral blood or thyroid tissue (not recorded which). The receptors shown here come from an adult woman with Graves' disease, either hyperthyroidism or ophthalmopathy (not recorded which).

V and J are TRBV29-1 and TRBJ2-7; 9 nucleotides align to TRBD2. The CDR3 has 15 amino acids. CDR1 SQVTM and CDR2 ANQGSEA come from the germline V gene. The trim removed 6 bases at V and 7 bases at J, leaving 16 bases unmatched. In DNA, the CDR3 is TGCAGCGTCAGAGGGATGGGGGGCGGGAGGGGTGAGCAGTACTTC. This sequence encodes CSVRGMGGGRGEQYF.

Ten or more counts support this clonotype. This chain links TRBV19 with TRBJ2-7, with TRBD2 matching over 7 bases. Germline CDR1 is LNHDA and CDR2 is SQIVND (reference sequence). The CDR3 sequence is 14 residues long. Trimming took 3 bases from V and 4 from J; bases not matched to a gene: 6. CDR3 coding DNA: TGTGCCAGTAGTATTGTCTGGGGACTATACGAGCAGTACTTC. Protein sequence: CASSIVWGLYEQYF.

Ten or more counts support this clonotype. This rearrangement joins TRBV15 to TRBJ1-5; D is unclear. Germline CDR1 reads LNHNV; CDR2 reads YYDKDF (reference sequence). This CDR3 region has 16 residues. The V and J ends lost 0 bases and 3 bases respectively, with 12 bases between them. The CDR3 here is CATSREAAGDNQPQHF. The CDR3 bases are TGTGCCACCAGCAGAGAGGCGGCGGGAGACAATCAGCCCCAGCATTTT.

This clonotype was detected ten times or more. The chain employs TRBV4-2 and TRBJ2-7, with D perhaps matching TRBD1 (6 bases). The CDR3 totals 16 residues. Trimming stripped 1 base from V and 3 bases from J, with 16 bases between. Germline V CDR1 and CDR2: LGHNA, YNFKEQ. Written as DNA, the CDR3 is TGTGCCAGCAGCCAAGTCGGCCACACAGGGTACTACGAGCAGTACTTC. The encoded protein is CASSQVGHTGYYEQYF.

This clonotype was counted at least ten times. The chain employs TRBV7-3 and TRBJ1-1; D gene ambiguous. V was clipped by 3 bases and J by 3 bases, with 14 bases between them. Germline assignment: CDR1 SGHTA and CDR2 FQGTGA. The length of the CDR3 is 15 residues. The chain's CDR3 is CASSLTSAVYTEAFF. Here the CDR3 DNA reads TGTGCCAGCAGCTTGACATCGGCGGTGTACACTGAAGCTTTCTTT.

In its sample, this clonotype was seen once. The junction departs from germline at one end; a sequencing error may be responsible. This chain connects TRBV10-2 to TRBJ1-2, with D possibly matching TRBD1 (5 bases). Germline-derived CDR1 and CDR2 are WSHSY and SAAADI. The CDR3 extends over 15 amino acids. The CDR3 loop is CASSQDIDRPYGYTF. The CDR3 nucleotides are TGTGCCAGCAGCCAAGATATCGACAGACCCTATGGCTACACCTTC.

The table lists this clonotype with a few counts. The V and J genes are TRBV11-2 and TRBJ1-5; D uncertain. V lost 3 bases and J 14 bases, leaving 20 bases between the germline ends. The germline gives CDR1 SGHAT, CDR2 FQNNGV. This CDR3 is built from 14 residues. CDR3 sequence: CASSLILGGPYEHF. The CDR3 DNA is TGTGCCAGCAGCTTGATCCTGGGAGGGCCCTACGAGCATTTT. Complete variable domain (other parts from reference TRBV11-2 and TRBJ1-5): EAGVAQSPRYKIIEKRQSVAFWCNPISGHATLYWYQQILGQGPKLLIQFQNNGVVDDSQLPKDRFSAERLKGVDSTLKIQPAKLEDSAVYLCASSLILGGPYEHFGDGTRLSIL.

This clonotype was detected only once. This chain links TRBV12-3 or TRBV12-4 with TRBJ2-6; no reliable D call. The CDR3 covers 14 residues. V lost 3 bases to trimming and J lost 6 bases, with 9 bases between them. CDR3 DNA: TGTGCCAGCAGTTTCCCGGCCGTGGCCAACGTCCTGACTTTC. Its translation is CASSFPAVANVLTF.

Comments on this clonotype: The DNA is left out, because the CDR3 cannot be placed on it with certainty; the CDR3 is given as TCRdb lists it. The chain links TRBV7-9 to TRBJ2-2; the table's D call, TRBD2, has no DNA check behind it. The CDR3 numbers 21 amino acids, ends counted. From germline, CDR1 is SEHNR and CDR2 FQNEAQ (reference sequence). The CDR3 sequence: CASSPRTSGREGTQYFGELFF.

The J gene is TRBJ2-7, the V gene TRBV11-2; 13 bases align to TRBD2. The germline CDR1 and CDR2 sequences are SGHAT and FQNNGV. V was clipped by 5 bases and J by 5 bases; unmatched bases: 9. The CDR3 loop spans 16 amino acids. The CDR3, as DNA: TGTGCCAGCAGCCCAGCCGGGACTAGCGGGAACCACGAGCAGTACTTC. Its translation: CASSPAGTSGNHEQYF.

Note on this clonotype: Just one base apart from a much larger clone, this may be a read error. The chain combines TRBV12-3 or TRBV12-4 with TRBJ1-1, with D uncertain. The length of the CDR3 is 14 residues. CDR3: CASSEWNGDSESFF. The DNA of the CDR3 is TGTGCCAGCAGTGAATGGAACGGGGATTCTGAATCTTTCTTT.

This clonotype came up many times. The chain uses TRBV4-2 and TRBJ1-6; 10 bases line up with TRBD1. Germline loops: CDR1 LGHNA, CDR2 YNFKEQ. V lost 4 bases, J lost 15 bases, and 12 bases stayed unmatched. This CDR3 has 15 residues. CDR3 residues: CASSLRQGAADFLHF. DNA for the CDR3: TGTGCCAGCAGCCTTCGACAGGGGGCCGCTGATTTCCTCCACTTT.

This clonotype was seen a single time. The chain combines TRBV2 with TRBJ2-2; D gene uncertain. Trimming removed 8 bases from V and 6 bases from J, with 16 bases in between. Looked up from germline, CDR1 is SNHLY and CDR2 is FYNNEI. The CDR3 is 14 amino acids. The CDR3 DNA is TGTGCCAGCGGCCCCACGGGCTCTTCCGGGGAGCTGTTTTTT. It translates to CASGPTGSSGELFF.

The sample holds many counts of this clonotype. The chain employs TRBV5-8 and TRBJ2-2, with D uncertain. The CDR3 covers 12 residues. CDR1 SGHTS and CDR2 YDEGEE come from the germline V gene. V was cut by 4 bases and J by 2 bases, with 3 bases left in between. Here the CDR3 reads CASSENTGELFF. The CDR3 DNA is TGTGCCAGCAGCGAAAACACCGGGGAGCTGTTTTTT.

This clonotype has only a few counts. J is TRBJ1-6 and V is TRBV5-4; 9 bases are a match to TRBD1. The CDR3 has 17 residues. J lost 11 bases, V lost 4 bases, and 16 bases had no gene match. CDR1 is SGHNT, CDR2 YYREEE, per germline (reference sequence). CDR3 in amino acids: CASSQELDRGQSPPLHF. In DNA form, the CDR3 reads TGTGCCAGCAGCCAAGAGCTGGACAGGGGACAGAGTCCACCCCTCCACTTT.

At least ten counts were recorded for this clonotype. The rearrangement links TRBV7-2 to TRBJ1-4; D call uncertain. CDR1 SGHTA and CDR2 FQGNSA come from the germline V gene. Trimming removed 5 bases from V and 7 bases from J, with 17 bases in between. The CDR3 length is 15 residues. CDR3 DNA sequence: TGTGCCAGCAGCCCCCAAGGAGGGAGCGGTGAAAAACTGTTTTTT. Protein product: CASSPQGGSGEKLFF.

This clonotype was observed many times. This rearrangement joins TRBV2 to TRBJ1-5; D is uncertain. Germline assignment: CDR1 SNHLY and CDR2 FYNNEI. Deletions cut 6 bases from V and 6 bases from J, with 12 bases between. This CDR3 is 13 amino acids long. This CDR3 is CASSEGVGQPQHF. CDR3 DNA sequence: TGTGCCAGCAGCGAGGGCGTCGGTCAGCCCCAGCATTTT.

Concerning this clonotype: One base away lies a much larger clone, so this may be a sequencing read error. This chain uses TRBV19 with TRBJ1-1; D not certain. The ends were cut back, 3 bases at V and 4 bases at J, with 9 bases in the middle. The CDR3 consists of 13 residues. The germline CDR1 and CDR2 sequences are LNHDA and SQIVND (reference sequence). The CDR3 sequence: CASSMARSTEAFF. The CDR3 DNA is TGTGCCAGTAGTATGGCAAGGAGCACTGAAGCTTTCTTT. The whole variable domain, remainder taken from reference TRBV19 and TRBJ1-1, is DGGITQSPKYLFRKEGQNVTLSCEQNLNHDAMYWYRQDPGQGLRLIYYSQIVNDFQKGDIAEGYSVSREKKESFPLTVTSAQKNPTAFYLCASSMARSTEAFFGQGTRLTVV.